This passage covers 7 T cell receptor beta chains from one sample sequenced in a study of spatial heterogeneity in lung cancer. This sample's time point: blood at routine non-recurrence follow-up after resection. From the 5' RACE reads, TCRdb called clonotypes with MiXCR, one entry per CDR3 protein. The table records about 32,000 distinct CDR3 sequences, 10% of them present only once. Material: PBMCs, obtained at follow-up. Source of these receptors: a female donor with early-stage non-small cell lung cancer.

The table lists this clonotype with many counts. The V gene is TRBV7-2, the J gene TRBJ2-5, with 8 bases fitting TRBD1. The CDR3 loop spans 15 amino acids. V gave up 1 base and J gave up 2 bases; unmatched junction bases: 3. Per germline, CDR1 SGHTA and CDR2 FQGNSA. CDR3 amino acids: CASSLVGTGQETQYF. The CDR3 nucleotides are TGTGCCAGCAGCTTAGTTGGGACAGGTCAAGAGACCCAGTACTTC.

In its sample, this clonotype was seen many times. The DNA for the CDR3 is TGTGCCTGGAGGCCGGGGTATAGCAATCAGCCCCAGCATTTT. This encodes CAWRPGYSNQPQHF. This chain connects TRBV30 to TRBJ1-5; no clear D. This CDR3 has 14 amino acids. The germline V and J ends were trimmed by 3 bases and 0 bases, with 9 bases remaining between them. The germline V gene encodes CDR1 GTSNPN and CDR2 SVGIG (reference sequence).

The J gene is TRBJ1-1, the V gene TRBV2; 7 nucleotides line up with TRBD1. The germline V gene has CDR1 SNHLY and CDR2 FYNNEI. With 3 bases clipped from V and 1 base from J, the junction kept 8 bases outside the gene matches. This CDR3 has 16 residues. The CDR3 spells CASSDVSTGTNTEAFF. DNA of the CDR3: TGTGCCAGCAGTGACGTTTCGACAGGGACGAACACTGAAGCTTTCTTT.

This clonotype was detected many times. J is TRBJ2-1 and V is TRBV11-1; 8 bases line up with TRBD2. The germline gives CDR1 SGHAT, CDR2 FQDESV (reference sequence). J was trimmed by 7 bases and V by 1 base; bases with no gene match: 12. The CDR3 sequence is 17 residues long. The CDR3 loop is CASSLVISGGPGNEQFF. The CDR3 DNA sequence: TGTGCCAGCAGCTTAGTGATCAGCGGGGGCCCCGGGAATGAGCAGTTCTTC.

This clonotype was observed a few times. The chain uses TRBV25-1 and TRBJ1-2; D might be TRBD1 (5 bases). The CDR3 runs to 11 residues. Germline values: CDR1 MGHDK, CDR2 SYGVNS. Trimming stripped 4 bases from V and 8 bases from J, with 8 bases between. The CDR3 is CASSGGYGYTF. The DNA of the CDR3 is TGTGCCAGCAGTGGGGGGTACGGCTACACCTTC.

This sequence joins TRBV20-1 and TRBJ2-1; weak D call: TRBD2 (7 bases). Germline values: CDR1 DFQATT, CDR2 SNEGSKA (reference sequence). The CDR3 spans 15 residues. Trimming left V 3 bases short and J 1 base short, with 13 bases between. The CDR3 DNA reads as TGCAGTGCTAGGCTCGGGGGGCTGTCCTACAATGAGCAGTTCTTC. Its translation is CSARLGGLSYNEQFF.

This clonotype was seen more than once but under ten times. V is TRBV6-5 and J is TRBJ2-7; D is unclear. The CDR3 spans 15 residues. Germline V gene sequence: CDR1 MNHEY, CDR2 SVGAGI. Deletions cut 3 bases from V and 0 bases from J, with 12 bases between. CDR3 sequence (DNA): TGTGCCAGCAGTTATGGTCGGAAGAGCTCCTACGAGCAGTACTTC. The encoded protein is CASSYGRKSSYEQYF.